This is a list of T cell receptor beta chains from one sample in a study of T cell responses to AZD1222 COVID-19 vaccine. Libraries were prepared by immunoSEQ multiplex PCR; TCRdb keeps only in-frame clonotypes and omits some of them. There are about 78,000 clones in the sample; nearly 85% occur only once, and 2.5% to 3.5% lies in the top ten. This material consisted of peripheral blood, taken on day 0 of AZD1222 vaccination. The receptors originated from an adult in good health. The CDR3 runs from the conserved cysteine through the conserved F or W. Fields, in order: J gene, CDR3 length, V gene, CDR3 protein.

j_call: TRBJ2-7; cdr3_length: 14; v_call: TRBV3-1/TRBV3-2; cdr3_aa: CASSQDVIAYEQYF
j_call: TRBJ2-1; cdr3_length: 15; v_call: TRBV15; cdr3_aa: CATSRQEGSYNEQFF
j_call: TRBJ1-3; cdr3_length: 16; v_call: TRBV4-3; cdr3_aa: CASSQGGQDSGNTIYF
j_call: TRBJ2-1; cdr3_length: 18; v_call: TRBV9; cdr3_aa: CASSAITSGRPLGNEQFF
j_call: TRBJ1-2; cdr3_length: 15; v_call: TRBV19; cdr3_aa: CASTIGTGGDYGYTF
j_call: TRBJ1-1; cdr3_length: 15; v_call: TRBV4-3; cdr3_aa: CASSPARGAGSPAFF
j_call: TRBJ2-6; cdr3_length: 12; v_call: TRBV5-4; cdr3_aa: CASSPGANVLTF
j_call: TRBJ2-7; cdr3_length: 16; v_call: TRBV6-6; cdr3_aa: CASSYGTGGLGYEQYF
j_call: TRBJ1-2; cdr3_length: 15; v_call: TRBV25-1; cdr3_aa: CASSEYDGTGYGYTF
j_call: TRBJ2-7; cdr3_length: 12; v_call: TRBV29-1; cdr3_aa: CSVEATHYEQYF